Below are 14 T cell receptor beta chains sequenced from a single sample in a study of shared clonotypes between healthy human individuals. Naive CD8 cells lacked CD45RO and underwent positive selection for CCR7, leaving out terminally differentiated effector memory CD45RA+ cells. The data were produced by immunoSEQ multiplex PCR, yet TCRdb's version contains in-frame clones alone and is incomplete. The sample lists roughly 2 million clones; about 95% were seen once. The specimen sequenced was naive CD8+ T cells sorted from blood. All receptors come from a man aged 18 to 29 in good health.

This chain uses TRBV7-9 with TRBJ2-7; D is possibly TRBD2 (6 bases). Deletions cut 5 bases from V and 6 bases from J, with 11 bases between. The V gene's germline CDR1 is SEHNR and CDR2 FQNEAQ (reference sequence). The CDR3 contains 12 residues. As DNA, the CDR3 is TGTGCCAGCAGCATTACCGGGGGCGAGCAGTACTTC. Translated: CASSITGGEQYF.

The chain is built from TRBV11-2 and TRBJ2-7; possibly TRBD1 for D (7 bases). With 5 bases removed from V and 5 bases from J, the gap between germline ends came to 22 bases. This CDR3 is 16 amino acids long. Germline lookup yields CDR1 SGHAT and CDR2 FQNNGV. For the CDR3, the DNA is TGTGCCAGCAGCCTAGGACGCGGGACAGCGAGGAACGAGCAGTACTTC. Amino acids: CASSLGRGTARNEQYF.

As concerns this clone: Different DNA sequences within this sample yield the same CDR3. The chain joins TRBV30 to TRBJ1-1; no firm D call. Trimming cost V 3 bases and J 1 base, with 6 bases left between them. In germline, CDR1 is GTSNPN, CDR2 SVGIG (reference sequence). The CDR3 consists of 12 residues. CDR3 in DNA: TGTGCCTGGAGCCTAGGGAACACTGAAGCTTTCTTT. Amino acid sequence: CAWSLGNTEAFF.

CDR3 coding DNA: TGTGCCATCAGTGAGGACCGGGATGAAAAACTGTTTTTT. Residues: CAISEDRDEKLFF. J is TRBJ1-4 and V is TRBV10-3; D unclear. The CDR3 contains 13 residues. The germline V and J ends were trimmed by 2 bases and 6 bases, with 7 bases remaining between them. Germline values: CDR1 ENHRY, CDR2 SYGVKD.

The chain recombines TRBV19 with TRBJ2-1, with TRBD2 matching over 8 bases. This CDR3 has 17 residues. J lost 4 bases, V lost 5 bases, and 13 bases had no gene match. Germline lookup yields CDR1 LNHDA and CDR2 SQIVND (reference sequence). CDR3 nucleotides: TGTGCCAGTAGTCCTCACCCTCGGGGGGGCCCTTACAATGAGCAGTTCTTC. Translating gives CASSPHPRGGPYNEQFF. The full variable domain, completed using reference TRBV19 and TRBJ2-1, is DGGITQSPKYLFRKEGQNVTLSCEQNLNHDAMYWYRQDPGQGLRLIYYSQIVNDFQKGDIAEGYSVSREKKESFPLTVTSAQKNPTAFYLCASSPHPRGGPYNEQFFGPGTRLTVL.

V and J are TRBV27 and TRBJ1-1; D perhaps matches TRBD1 (5 bases). Germline loops: CDR1 MNHEY, CDR2 SMNVEV (reference sequence). With 8 bases removed from V and 5 bases from J, the gap between germline ends came to 12 bases. The CDR3 is 12 residues long. The CDR3 here is CASGQGWTEAFF. CDR3 DNA sequence: TGTGCCAGCGGTCAGGGCTGGACTGAAGCTTTCTTT.

Points on this clone: This sample also contains other DNA sequences that code for the same CDR3. The gene calls are TRBV6-5 and TRBJ2-7; D may be TRBD1 (5 bases). The CDR3 covers 12 residues. V shed 2 bases and J shed 3 bases, with 5 bases lying between them. Per germline, CDR1 MNHEY and CDR2 SVGAGI. This CDR3 is CASSYTGYEQYF. DNA of the CDR3: TGTGCCAGCAGTTACACAGGCTACGAGCAGTACTTC.

The V and J genes are TRBV6-6 and TRBJ1-1, with a possible D match to TRBD1 (5 bases). The germline V gene encodes CDR1 MNHNY and CDR2 SVGAGI (reference sequence). V lost 10 bases, J lost 1 base, and 13 bases lay in between. This CDR3 comprises 13 residues. CDR3 DNA: TGTGCCACCTTTACCCAGGGGAACACTGAAGCTTTCTTT. This codes for CATFTQGNTEAFF.

The J gene is TRBJ1-2, the V gene TRBV7-8, with D perhaps matching TRBD1 (6 bases). Trimming shortened V by 5 bases and J by 2 bases, and 21 bases separated the two germline ends. The CDR3 loop spans 17 amino acids. Per the germline V gene, CDR1 is SGHVS and CDR2 is FQNEAQ. CDR3 residues: CASSGKLAGGDNYGYTF. The CDR3 DNA sequence: TGTGCCAGCAGCGGGAAGTTGGCGGGGGGCGACAACTATGGCTACACCTTC.

J is TRBJ2-7 and V is TRBV28, with TRBD2 matching 9 bases. CDR1 MDHEN and CDR2 SYDVKM come from the germline V gene. J lost 2 bases, V lost 2 bases, and 4 bases had no gene match. This CDR3 has 15 residues. CDR3: CASSLRLAEAYEQYF. The CDR3 DNA reads TGTGCCAGCAGTTTACGACTAGCGGAAGCCTACGAGCAGTACTTC. Supplemented by reference TRBV28 and TRBJ2-7, the full variable domain reads DVKVTQSSRYLVKRTGEKVFLECVQDMDHENMFWYRQDPGLGLRLIYFSYDVKMKEKGDIPEGYSVSREKKERFSLILESASTNQTSMYLCASSLRLAEAYEQYFGPGTRLTVT.

V gene TRBV15 combines with J gene TRBJ1-1; possibly TRBD1 for D (6 bases). Trimming shortened V by 0 bases and J by 5 bases, and 7 bases separated the two germline ends. Germline V CDR1 and CDR2: LNHNV, YYDKDF (reference sequence). The CDR3 is made up of 13 amino acids. As DNA, the CDR3 is TGTGCCACCAGCAGAGATGACAGGACTGAAGCTTTCTTT. It specifies CATSRDDRTEAFF.

The gene calls are TRBV19 and TRBJ1-1, with D maybe TRBD1 (6 bases). Looked up from germline, CDR1 is LNHDA and CDR2 is SQIVND (reference sequence). The CDR3 is made up of 12 amino acids. V was cut by 7 bases and J by 6 bases, with 12 bases left in between. The CDR3 loop is CASTRGVAEAFF. In nucleotides, the CDR3 is TGTGCCAGTACGAGGGGGGTGGCTGAAGCTTTCTTT.

This chain joins TRBV7-2 and TRBJ2-7; perhaps TRBD2 as D (6 bases). Germline-derived CDR1 and CDR2 are SGHTA and FQGNSA. This CDR3 is built from 13 residues. V was trimmed by 8 bases and J by 0 bases, leaving 11 bases between them. The CDR3 spells CASGGTYSYEQYF. Written as DNA, the CDR3 is TGTGCCAGCGGGGGGACTTACTCCTACGAGCAGTACTTC.

The DNA for the CDR3 is TGTGCCAGCAGTGAAGTCGGGGCTAATGAAAAACTGTTTTTT. As protein: CASSEVGANEKLFF. This chain uses TRBV2 with TRBJ1-4, with no clear D. Per germline, CDR1 SNHLY and CDR2 FYNNEI. The V gene lost 1 base and the J gene lost 3 bases, with 6 bases spanning the gap. This CDR3 contains 14 residues.